This entry is about one T cell receptor beta chain. The entry originates in a study of blood T cell repertoires in COVID-19. Study-level background: The analysed material was cDNA or gDNA that came from T cells, B-cell-depleted T cells, or PBMCs.

In the study's own analysis: The assay estimated nucleated cells by amplifying reference gene primers. Using immunoSEQ multiplex PCR, the repertoire was profiled, and TCRdb retains in-frame clones only, with some absent. Clonal size and the V and J genes are those of that table, whereas D and trimming came from the DNA. The sample lists approximately 210,000 clones, about 90% occurring once. This CDR3 region has 15 residues. Germline CDR1 is MNHEY and CDR2 is SMNVEV (reference sequence). With 5 bases clipped from V and 2 bases from J, the junction kept 7 bases outside the gene matches. The clonotype was recovered from a man aged 30-40 years with acute or convalescent COVID-19. Sequences were obtained from peripheral blood. The rearrangement uses TRBV27 and TRBJ2-7; TRBD1 agrees at 9 bases. CDR3 protein: CASSLLGQGAYEQYF. The CDR3 coding sequence is TGTGCCAGCAGTCTCCTGGGACAGGGAGCCTACGAGCAGTACTTC.